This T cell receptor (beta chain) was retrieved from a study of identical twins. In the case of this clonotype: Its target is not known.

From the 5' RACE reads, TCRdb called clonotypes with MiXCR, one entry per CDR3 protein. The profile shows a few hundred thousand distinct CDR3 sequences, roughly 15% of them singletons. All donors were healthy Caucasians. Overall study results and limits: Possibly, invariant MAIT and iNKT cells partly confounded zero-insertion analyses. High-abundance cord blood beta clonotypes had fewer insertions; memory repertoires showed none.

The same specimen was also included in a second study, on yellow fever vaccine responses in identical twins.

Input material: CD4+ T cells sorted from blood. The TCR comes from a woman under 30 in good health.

CDR3 sequence reads: CASSPTGTVRGTEAFF. The CDR3 nucleotides read TGCGCCAGCAGCCCCACCGGGACGGTCCGTGGCACTGAAGCTTTCTTT. The rearrangement links TRBV4-1 to TRBJ1-1; possibly TRBD1 for D (5 bases). The length of the CDR3 is 16 residues. Germline V gene data show CDR1 as MGHRA and CDR2 as YSYEKL. Trimming removed 4 bases from V and 4 bases from J, with 19 bases in between.